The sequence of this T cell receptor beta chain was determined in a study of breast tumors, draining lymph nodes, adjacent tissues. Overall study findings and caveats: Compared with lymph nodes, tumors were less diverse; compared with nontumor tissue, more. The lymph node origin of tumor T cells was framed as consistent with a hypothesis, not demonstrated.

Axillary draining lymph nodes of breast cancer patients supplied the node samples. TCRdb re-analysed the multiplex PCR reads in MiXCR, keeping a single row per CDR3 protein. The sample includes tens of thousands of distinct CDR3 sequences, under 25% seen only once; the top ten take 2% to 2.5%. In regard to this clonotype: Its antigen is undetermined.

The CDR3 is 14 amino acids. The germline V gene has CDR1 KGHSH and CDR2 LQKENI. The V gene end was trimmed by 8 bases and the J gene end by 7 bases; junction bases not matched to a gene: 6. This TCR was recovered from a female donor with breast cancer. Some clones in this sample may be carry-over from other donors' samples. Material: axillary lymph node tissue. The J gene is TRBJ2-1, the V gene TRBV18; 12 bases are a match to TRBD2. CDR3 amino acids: CASQGLAGTNEQFF. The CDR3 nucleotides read TGTGCCAGCCAGGGACTAGCGGGTACAAATGAGCAGTTCTTC. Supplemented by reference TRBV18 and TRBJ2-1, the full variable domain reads NAGVMQNPRHLVRRRGQEARLRCSPMKGHSHVYWYRQLPEEGLKFMVYLQKENIIDESGMPKERFSAEFPKEGPSILRIQQVVRGDSAAYFCASQGLAGTNEQFFGPGTRLTVL.